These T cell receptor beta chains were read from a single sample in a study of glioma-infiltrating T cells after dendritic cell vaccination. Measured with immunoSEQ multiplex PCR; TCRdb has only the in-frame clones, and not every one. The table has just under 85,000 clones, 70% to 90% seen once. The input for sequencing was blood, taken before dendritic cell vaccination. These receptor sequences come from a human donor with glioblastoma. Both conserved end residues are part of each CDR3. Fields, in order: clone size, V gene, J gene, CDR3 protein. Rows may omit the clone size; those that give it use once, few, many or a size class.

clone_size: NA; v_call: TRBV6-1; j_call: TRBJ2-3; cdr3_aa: CASSEAGGRGDTQYF
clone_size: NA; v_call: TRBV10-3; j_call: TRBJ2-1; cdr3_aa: CASSSGTSSYNEQFF
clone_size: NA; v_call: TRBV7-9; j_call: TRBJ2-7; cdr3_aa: CASSPRKPPYEQYF
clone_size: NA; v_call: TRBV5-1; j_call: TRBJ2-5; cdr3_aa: CASSLGTSGGRETQYF
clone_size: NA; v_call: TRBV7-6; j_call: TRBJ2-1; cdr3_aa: CASSTGLLHGQFF
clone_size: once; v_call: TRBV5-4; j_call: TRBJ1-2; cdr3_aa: CASSYWDLRLYGYTF
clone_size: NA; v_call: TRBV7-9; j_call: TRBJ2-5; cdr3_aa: CASSLALTGGETQYF
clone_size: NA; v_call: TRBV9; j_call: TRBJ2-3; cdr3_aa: CASSVDLARGTDTQYF
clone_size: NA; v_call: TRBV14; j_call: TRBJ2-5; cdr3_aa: CASSQLLADQETQYF
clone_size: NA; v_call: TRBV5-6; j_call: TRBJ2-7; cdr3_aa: CASSLTGPLPEQYF
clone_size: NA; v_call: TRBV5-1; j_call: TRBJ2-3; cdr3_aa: CASSPQGSSPDTQYF
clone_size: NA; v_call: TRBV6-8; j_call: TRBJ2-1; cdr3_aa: CASPGDIGNEQFF
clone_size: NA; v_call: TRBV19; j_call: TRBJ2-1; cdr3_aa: CASSLGGSLGGEQFF
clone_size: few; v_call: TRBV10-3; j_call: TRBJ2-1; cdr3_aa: CAVNAGLAYNEQFF
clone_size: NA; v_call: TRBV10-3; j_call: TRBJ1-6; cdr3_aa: CAISPRGLDSPLHF
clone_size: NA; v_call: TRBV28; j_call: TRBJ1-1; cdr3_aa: CASLGGTLNTEAFF
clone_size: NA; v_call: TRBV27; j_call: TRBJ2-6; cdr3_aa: CASSPSSGANVLTF
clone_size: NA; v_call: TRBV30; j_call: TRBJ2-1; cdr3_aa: CAWRAWSGRANNEQFF
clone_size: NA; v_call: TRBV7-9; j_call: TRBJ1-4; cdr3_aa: CASSFSGGYHNEKLFF
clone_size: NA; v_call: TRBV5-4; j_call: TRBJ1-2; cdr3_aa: CASSSGQGDYGYTF
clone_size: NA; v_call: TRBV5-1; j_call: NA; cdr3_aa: CASSLGNFAYEQYF
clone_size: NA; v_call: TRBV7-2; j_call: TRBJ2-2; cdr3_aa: CASSKGQMNTGELFF
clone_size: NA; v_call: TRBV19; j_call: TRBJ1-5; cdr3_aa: CASSISGQGAQPQHF
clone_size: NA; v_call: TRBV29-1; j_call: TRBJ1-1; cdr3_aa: CSVVAGTQNTEAFF
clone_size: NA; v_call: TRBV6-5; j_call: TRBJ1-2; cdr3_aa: CATWLNYGYTF
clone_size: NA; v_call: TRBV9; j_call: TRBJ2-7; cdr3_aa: CASSVDAGSSYEQYF
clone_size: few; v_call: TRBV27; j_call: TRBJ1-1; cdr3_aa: CASRSDRANTEAFF
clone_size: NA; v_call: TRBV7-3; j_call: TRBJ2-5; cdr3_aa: CASSTSTGETQYF
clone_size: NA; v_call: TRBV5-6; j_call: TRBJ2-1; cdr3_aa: CASSSSTGTAYNEQFF
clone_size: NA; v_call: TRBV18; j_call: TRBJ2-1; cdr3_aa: CASSPRTSGVYNEQFF
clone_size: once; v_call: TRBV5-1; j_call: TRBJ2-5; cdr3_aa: CASSFTDPSETQYF
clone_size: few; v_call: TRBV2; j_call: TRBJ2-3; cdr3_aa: CASSVRGGSTDTQYF
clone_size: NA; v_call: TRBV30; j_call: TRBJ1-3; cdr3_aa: CAWSLVAGNTIYF
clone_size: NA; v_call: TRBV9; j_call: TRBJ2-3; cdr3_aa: CASSPLAGVGTDTQYF
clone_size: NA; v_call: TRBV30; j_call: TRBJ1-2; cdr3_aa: CAWSRQGYGYTF
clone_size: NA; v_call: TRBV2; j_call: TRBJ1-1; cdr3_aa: CASRSRDRGNTEAFF
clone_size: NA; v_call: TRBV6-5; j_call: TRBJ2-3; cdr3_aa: CASSSGREIHTQYF
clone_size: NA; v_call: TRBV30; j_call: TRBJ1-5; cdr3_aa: CAWSVSRTGGLYSNQPQHF
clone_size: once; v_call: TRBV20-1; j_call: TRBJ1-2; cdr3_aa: CSASDGGGYTF
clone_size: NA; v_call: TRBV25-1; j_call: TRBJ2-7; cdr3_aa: CASSGTSGGASEQYF
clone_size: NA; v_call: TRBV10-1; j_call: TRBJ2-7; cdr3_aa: CASSPTGTYEQYF
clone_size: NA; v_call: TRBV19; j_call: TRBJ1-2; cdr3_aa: CASRWAGIAYGYTF
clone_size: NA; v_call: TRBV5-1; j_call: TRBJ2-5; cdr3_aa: CASSPSGQERGTQYF
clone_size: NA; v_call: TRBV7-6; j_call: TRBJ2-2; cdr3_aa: CASSLGLAGGYTGELFF
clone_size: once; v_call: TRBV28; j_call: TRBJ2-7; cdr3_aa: CASSPTTGAFDEQYF
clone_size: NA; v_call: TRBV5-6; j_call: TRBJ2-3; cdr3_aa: CASGSSGADTQYF
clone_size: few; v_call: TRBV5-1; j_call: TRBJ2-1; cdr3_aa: CASSLLADSYNEQFF
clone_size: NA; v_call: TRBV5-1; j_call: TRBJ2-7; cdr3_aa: CASSSGQGFYEQYF
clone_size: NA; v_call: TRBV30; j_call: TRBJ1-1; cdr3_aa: CAWTRGWGTEAFF
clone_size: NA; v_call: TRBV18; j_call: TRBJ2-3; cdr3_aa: CASSSGHNTDTQYF
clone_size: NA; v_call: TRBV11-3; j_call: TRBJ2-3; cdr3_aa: CASSPRTGGDTQYF